Below, 24 T cell receptor beta chains from the same sample are listed, as sequenced in a study of somatic mutations in cytotoxic T cells in rheumatoid arthritis. The table came from immunoSEQ multiplex PCR; TCRdb's copy has only in-frame clones and leaves some out. The profile shows under 7,500 clones, more than 80% of them singletons. Source material: CD8+ T cells sorted from blood. These receptors all come from a woman in her 70s with rheumatoid arthritis.

The chain uses TRBV13 and TRBJ1-2, with 9 bases lining up with TRBD1. Per the germline V gene, CDR1 is PRHDT and CDR2 is FYEKMQ (reference sequence). This CDR3 region has 12 residues. The V segment lost 10 bases and the J segment 5 bases; nucleotides outside the gene matches: 5. CDR3: CANSDRGYGYTF. The CDR3 region has the DNA TGTGCCAACTCGGACAGGGGTTATGGCTACACCTTC.

There are a few counts of this clone. The chain couples TRBV19 to TRBJ2-7; TRBD1 aligns across 9 bases. This CDR3 is built from 15 residues. CDR1 and CDR2 from the germline V gene are LNHDA and SQIVND (reference sequence). V shed 6 bases and J 3 bases; nucleotides not matched to a gene: 9. DNA for the CDR3: TGTGCCAGTAGGGACTCCGGGACAGGGCACTACGAGCAGTACTTC. Its translation: CASRDSGTGHYEQYF.

The chain joins TRBV4-3 to TRBJ2-3; 12 bases are shared with TRBD2. Trimming at V came to 1 base and at J to 3 bases, leaving 8 bases not matched to a gene. CDR1 and CDR2 from the germline V gene are LGHNA and YSLEER. The CDR3 sequence is 18 residues long. Here the CDR3 reads CASSQGLAGGPGTDTQYF. The CDR3 region has the DNA TGCGCCAGCAGCCAAGGTCTAGCGGGGGGGCCAGGTACAGATACGCAGTATTTT.

The rearrangement joins TRBV7-9 to TRBJ2-2; maybe TRBD2 (5 bases). Deletions cut 4 bases from V and 3 bases from J, with 18 bases between. Germline-derived CDR1 and CDR2 are SEHNR and FQNEAQ (reference sequence). The CDR3 spans 17 residues. The CDR3 sequence is CASSYRGRGGDTGELFF. CDR3 coding DNA: TGTGCCAGCAGCTACCGAGGGAGAGGAGGAGACACCGGGGAGCTGTTTTTT.

The chain uses TRBV19 and TRBJ2-1, with D possibly matching TRBD2 (6 bases). CDR1 LNHDA and CDR2 SQIVND come from the germline V gene (reference sequence). V lost 6 bases, J lost 3 bases, and 15 bases lay in between. This CDR3 is built from 15 residues. The chain's CDR3 is CASSSSVAGYNEQFF. CDR3 in DNA: TGTGCCAGTAGCTCTAGCGTCGCCGGCTACAATGAGCAGTTCTTC.

The chain combines TRBV30 with TRBJ2-7, with TRBD2 as a possible D gene (5 bases). V lost 1 base, J lost 0 bases, and 10 bases lay in between. The CDR3 extends over 14 amino acids. The germline CDR1 and CDR2 sequences are GTSNPN and SVGIG (reference sequence). The CDR3 sequence is CAWSGGEDSYEQYF. The CDR3 DNA reads as TGTGCCTGGAGTGGGGGAGAAGACTCCTACGAGCAGTACTTC.

The chain has TRBV7-9 and TRBJ2-3, with TRBD2 identical over 16 bases. The CDR3 is made up of 17 amino acids. Per the germline V gene, CDR1 is SEHNR and CDR2 is FQNEAQ (reference sequence). V gave up 5 bases and J gave up 7 bases; unmatched junction bases: 9. Here the CDR3 DNA reads TGTGCCAGCAGCCCCGGGACTAGCGGGGGGGTGTTGAATACGCAGTATTTT. The encoded protein is CASSPGTSGGVLNTQYF.

The genes are TRBV6-5 and TRBJ2-7; tentatively, D is TRBD1 (5 bases). Germline assignment: CDR1 MNHEY and CDR2 SVGAGI. The V end was cut by 2 bases, the J end by 2 bases, with 7 bases between. This CDR3 comprises 13 residues. CDR3 region: CASSYGAAYEQYF. CDR3 coding DNA: TGTGCCAGCAGTTACGGGGCGGCCTACGAGCAGTACTTC.

The chain joins TRBV9 to TRBJ2-7; D is unclear. Trimming took 0 bases from V and 2 from J, leaving 9 bases between them. CDR1 SGDLS and CDR2 YYNGEE come from the germline V gene. The CDR3 runs to 14 residues. CDR3 loop: CASSVAAEAYEQYF. The CDR3, as DNA: TGTGCCAGCAGCGTAGCCGCCGAGGCCTACGAGCAGTACTTC.

The chain has TRBV7-9 and TRBJ1-4; D not certain. V was clipped by 8 bases and J by 7 bases, with 17 bases between them. The CDR3 has 14 amino acids. Germline CDR1 and CDR2: SEHNR and FQNEAQ (reference sequence). Written as DNA, the CDR3 is TGTGCCAGCCGCGACGGAGGGTTGGGTGAAAAACTGTTTTTT. Its translation: CASRDGGLGEKLFF.

This clone was seen a handful of times. V is TRBV15 and J is TRBJ1-4, with 10 positions matching TRBD1. The CDR3 is 15 amino acids. Trimming took 1 base from V and 4 from J; bases not matched to a gene: 0. Germline V gives CDR1 LNHNV, CDR2 YYDKDF (reference sequence). This CDR3 is CATSRGTGGNEKLFF. The CDR3 bases are TGTGCCACCAGCAGAGGGACAGGGGGTAATGAAAAACTGTTTTTT.

This chain uses TRBV5-1 with TRBJ1-1; D call uncertain. This CDR3 is 15 amino acids long. V was trimmed by 0 bases and J by 1 base, leaving 10 bases between them. From germline, CDR1 is SGHRS and CDR2 YFSETQ. CDR3 region: CASSLAGLANTEAFF. As DNA, the CDR3 is TGCGCCAGCAGCTTGGCTGGGCTGGCGAACACTGAAGCTTTCTTT.

The chain is built from TRBV4-1 and TRBJ2-3; D unclear. The CDR3 extends over 14 amino acids. Germline V CDR1 and CDR2: MGHRA, YSYEKL. Trimming left V 1 base short and J 1 base short, with 6 bases between. This CDR3 is CASSQAGGTDTQYF. In DNA form, the CDR3 reads TGCGCCAGCAGCCAAGCTGGAGGCACAGATACGCAGTATTTT.

V is TRBV4-1 and J is TRBJ1-4; 8 nucleotides match TRBD1. Germline V lookup: CDR1 MGHRA, CDR2 YSYEKL. CDR3 length: 15 residues. The trim removed 3 bases at V and 5 bases at J, leaving 5 bases unmatched. DNA of the CDR3: TGCGCCAGCAGCCATGATGGGACAGGCAATGAAAAACTGTTTTTT. It codes for CASSHDGTGNEKLFF.

The chain recombines TRBV7-2 with TRBJ2-7; D gene uncertain. V gave up 4 bases and J gave up 2 bases, with 9 bases separating them. This CDR3 has 13 residues. CDR1 SGHTA and CDR2 FQGNSA come from the germline V gene. CDR3 loop: CASSSYLAYEQYF. The CDR3 coding sequence is TGTGCCAGCAGCTCCTACCTAGCCTACGAGCAGTACTTC.

V and J are TRBV7-9 and TRBJ2-7, with D perhaps matching TRBD2 (6 bases). The CDR3 sequence is 13 residues long. V gave up 6 bases and J gave up 0 bases, with 9 bases separating them. CDR1 SEHNR and CDR2 FQNEAQ come from the germline V gene (reference sequence). The CDR3, as DNA: TGTGCCAGCAGGGCGGGGAGCTCCTACGAGCAGTACTTC. This gives the protein CASRAGSSYEQYF. The full variable domain, in which reference TRBV7-9 and TRBJ2-7 provide the parts outside the CDR3, is DTGVSQNPRHKITKRGQNVTFRCDPISEHNRLYWYRQTLGQGPEFLTYFQNEAQLEKSRLLSDRFSAERPKGSFSTLEIQRTEQGDSAMYLCASRAGSSYEQYFGPGTRLTVT.

The genes are TRBV5-4 and TRBJ2-5, with TRBD2 matching over 7 bases. The J call may be mistaken, given a closer DNA end match to TRBJ2-7. This CDR3 has 13 amino acids. Germline lookup yields CDR1 SGHNT and CDR2 YYREEE (reference sequence). The CDR3 reads CASSLSGGYEQYF. The CDR3, as DNA: TGTGCCAGCAGCTTGTCGGGGGGCTACGAGCAGTACTTC.

V usage is TRBV6-1 and J usage is TRBJ2-5; TRBD1 is a possible D gene (6 bases). The DNA end is a closer match to TRBJ2-7, so the J assignment may be wrong. This CDR3 is built from 12 residues. Per the germline V gene, CDR1 is MNHNS and CDR2 is SASEGT. Written as DNA, the CDR3 is TGTGCCAGCAAGGACAGCACGTACGAGCAGTACTTC. Residues: CASKDSTYEQYF.

This chain uses TRBV19 with TRBJ1-2; D possibly corresponds to TRBD1 (5 bases). CDR1 and CDR2 from the germline V gene are LNHDA and SQIVND (reference sequence). Between the trimmed V and J ends, which lost 2 bases and 7 bases, there was a span of 17 bases. CDR3 length equals 15 residues. CDR3 bases: TGTGCCAGTAGTATAACCCCCTCCAAGGGGCCTGGCTACACCTTC. It encodes CASSITPSKGPGYTF.

The chain couples TRBV2 to TRBJ1-3; D might be TRBD1 (6 bases). Trimming left V 0 bases short and J 2 bases short, with 8 bases between. The CDR3 contains 15 residues. CDR1 is SNHLY and CDR2 is FYNNEI in the germline V gene. The CDR3 here is CASSEAQGTGNTIYF. The CDR3 coding sequence is TGTGCCAGCAGTGAAGCGCAGGGGACTGGAAACACCATATATTTT. Full variable domain (remainder filled in from reference TRBV2 and TRBJ1-3): EPEVTQTPSHQVTQMGQEVILRCVPISNHLYFYWYRQILGQKVEFLVSFYNNEISEKSEIFDDQFSVERPDGSNFTLKIRSTKLEDSAMYFCASSEAQGTGNTIYFGEGSWLTVV.

The chain recombines TRBV11-3 with TRBJ2-1; 8 positions agree with TRBD1. The CDR3 contains 19 residues. CDR1 is SGHNT, CDR2 YENEEA, per germline. V shed 5 bases, J shed 3 bases, and the junction held 18 bases outside the gene matches. The CDR3 region is CASSLLQGTGVHFYNEQFF. Here the CDR3 DNA reads TGTGCCAGCAGCCTCCTCCAAGGGACAGGCGTTCACTTCTACAATGAGCAGTTCTTC.

This clone came up a few times. The DNA for the CDR3 is TGCGCCAGCAGCCAAGATTTCCCCGCAGGGCTGTGGGGGGAGCTGTTTTTT. Protein: CASSQDFPAGLWGELFF. The chain has TRBV4-3 and TRBJ2-2; weak D call: TRBD1 (5 bases). V lost 0 bases, J lost 8 bases, and 19 bases lay in between. The length of the CDR3 is 17 residues. Germline CDR1 and CDR2: LGHNA and YSLEER.

The chain employs TRBV6-4 and TRBJ2-3, with 8 positions matching TRBD2. This CDR3 is 15 amino acids long. CDR1 is MRHNA and CDR2 is SNTAGT in the germline V gene. The V and J ends lost 6 bases and 3 bases, in that order; junction bases with no gene match: 8. In DNA, the CDR3 is TGTGCCAGCAGCGGATCGGCGGGAGGAACAGATACGCAGTATTTT. This gives the protein CASSGSAGGTDTQYF.

V is TRBV25-1 and J is TRBJ1-1; TRBD1 agrees at 10 bases. The ends lost 5 bases at V and 4 bases at J; junction bases unmatched: 4. The CDR3 is made up of 14 amino acids. From germline, CDR1 is MGHDK and CDR2 SYGVNS. The CDR3 coding sequence is TGTGCCAGCAGTCCGGGACAGGGGTTCACTGAAGCTTTCTTT. This sequence encodes CASSPGQGFTEAFF. Supplemented by reference TRBV25-1 and TRBJ1-1, the full variable domain reads EADIYQTPRYLVIGTGKKITLECSQTMGHDKMYWYQQDPGMELHLIHYSYGVNSTEKGDLSSESTVSRIRTEHFPLTLESARPSHTSQYLCASSPGQGFTEAFFGQGTRLTVV.